Included here is one T cell receptor beta chain sequence, with context. Other DNA sequences in this sample translate to the same CDR3. The data belong to a study of cytomegalovirus exposure and HLA in healthy donors. The CDR3 is 15 residues long. Unmatched junction bases numbered 3, after V lost 1 base and J lost 4 bases. The germline V gene encodes CDR1 MGHRA and CDR2 YSYEKL. TCRdb's copy holds only in-frame clones and misses some; the assay was immunoSEQ multiplex PCR. The sample comprises over 150,000 clones, 75% to 90% of which are singletons, and about a fifth rests with the top ten. This receptor was identified in a man aged 18 to 35 in good health and CMV-seropositive. The sequenced material came from PBMCs. The V and J genes are TRBV4-1 and TRBJ1-4; 7 bases are shared with TRBD1. Written as DNA, the CDR3 is TGCGCCAGCAGCCAAGGAGGGGGCGGTAATGAAAAACTGTTTTTT. It yields the protein CASSQGGGGNEKLFF.